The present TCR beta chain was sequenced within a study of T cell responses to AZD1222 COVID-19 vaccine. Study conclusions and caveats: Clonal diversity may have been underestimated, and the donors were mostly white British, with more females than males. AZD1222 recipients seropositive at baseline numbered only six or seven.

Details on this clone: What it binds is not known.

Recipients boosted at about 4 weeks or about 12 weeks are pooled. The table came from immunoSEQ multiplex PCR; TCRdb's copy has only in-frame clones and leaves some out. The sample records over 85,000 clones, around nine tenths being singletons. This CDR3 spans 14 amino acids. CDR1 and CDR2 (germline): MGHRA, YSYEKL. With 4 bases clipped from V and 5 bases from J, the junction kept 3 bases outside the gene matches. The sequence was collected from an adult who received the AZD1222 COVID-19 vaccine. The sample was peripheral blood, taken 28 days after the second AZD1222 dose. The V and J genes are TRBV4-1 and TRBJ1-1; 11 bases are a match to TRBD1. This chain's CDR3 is CASSPDRGPTEAFF. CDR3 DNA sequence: TGCGCCAGCAGCCCGGACAGGGGGCCAACTGAAGCTTTCTTT.